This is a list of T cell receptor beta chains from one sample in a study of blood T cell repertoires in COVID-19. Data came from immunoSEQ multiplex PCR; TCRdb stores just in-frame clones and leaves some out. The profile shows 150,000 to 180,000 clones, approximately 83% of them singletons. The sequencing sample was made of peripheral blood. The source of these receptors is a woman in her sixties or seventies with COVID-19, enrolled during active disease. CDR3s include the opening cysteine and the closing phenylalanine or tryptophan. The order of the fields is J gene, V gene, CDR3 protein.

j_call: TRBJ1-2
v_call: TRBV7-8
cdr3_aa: CASSSRGGDGYTF

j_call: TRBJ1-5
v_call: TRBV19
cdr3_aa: CASRDSGRGHQPQHF

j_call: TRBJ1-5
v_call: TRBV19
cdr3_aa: CASSIGDQPQHF

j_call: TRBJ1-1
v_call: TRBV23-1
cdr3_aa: CASPQLRNTEAFF

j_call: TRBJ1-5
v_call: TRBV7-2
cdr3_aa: CASSSDRGNNQPQHF

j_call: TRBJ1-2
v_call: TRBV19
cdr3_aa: CASSMAGGYTF

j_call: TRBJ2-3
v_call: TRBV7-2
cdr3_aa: CASSSYVGSGSSDTQYF

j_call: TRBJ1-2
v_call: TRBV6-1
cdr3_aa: CASSEVAGSDTF

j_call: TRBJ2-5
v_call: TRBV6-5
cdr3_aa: CASSRTGETQYF

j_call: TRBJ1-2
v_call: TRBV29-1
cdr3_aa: CSVQGQANYGYTF

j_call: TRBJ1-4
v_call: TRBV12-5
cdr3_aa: CASGLASGTGDAKLFF

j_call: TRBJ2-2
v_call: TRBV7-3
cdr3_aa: CASSFGRGVHTGELFF

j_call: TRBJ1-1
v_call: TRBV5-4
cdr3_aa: CASRARASEAFF

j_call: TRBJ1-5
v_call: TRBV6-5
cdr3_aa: CASRRIQGPNQPQHF

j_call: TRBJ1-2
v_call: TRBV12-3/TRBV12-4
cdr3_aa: CASSSQSSHTF

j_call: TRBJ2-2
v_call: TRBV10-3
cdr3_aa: CAIKAGRRDTGELFF

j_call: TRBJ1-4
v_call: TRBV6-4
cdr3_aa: CASSDSGREANEKLFF

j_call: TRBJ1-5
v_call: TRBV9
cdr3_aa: CASSGGQGLDQPQHF

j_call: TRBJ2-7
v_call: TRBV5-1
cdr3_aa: CASSLRDSLYEQYF

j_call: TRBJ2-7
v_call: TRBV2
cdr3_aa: CASRSTSGSSGEQYF

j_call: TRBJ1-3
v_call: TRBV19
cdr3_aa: CASSTRTSGNTIYF

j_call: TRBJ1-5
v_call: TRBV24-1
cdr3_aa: CATSATGGGQPQHF

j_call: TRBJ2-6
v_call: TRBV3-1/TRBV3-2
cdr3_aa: CATSGQLGSGANVLTF

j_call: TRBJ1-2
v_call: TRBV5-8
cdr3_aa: CASRLGTGIAVGYTF

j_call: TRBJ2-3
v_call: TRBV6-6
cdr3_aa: CASRPGLAGGDTQYF

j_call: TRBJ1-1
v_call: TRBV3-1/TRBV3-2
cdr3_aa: CASSQGGTSMNTEAFF